The 3 T cell receptor beta chains given below trace back to one sample, sequenced in a study of OX40 agonist ivuxolimab in advanced cancers. Sequencing was performed with immunoSEQ multiplex PCR; in TCRdb, only in-frame clones are kept and a portion is missing. The sample gives about 60,000 clones, approximately 80% of which show up once; around 2% is in the top ten. The sample here was CD4+ or CD8+ T cells sorted from blood, taken in a trial of the OX40 agonist ivuxolimab. The receptors stem from an adult with an advanced solid tumor such as melanoma, head and neck, liver or kidney cancer.

The rearrangement uses TRBV25-1 and TRBJ1-2, with 9 nucleotides matching TRBD1. The ends lost 2 bases at V and 6 bases at J; junction bases unmatched: 7. The CDR3 spans 15 residues. From germline, CDR1 is MGHDK and CDR2 SYGVNS. The chain's CDR3 is CASSETRTGDNGYTF. The DNA of the CDR3 is TGTGCCAGCAGTGAAACCCGGACAGGGGATAATGGCTACACCTTC.

The gene calls are TRBV4-1 and TRBJ1-5; no reliable D call. This CDR3 is built from 16 residues. Trimming cost V 0 bases and J 5 bases, with 14 bases left between them. Germline loops: CDR1 MGHRA, CDR2 YSYEKL. CDR3 DNA: TGCGCCAGCAGCCAAGATTGGGCCAGCCCCTATCAGCCCCAGCATTTT. Amino acids: CASSQDWASPYQPQHF.

This clone has a single count. The V gene is TRBV19, the J gene TRBJ1-2; D call uncertain. CDR3 size: 15 residues. The V gene lost 5 bases and the J gene lost 7 bases, with 20 bases spanning the gap. Germline CDR1 is LNHDA and CDR2 is SQIVND (reference sequence). In DNA, the CDR3 is TGTGCCAGTAGTTTCTACACCACGGCGGACTCTGGCTACACCTTC. Its protein is CASSFYTTADSGYTF.